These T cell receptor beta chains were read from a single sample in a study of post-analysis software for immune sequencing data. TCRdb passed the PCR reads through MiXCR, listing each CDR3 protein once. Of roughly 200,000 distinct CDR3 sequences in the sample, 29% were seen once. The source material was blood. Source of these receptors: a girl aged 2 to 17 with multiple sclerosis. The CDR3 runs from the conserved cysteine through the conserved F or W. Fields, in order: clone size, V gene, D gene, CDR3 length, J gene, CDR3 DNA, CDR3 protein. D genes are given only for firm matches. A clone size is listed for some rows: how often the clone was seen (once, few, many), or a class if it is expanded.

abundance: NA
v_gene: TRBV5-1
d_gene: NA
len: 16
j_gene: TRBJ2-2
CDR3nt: TGCGCCAGCAGCTTGGCGAGTCAGGGGAGGACCGGGGAGCTGTTTTTT
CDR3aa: CASSLASQGRTGELFF

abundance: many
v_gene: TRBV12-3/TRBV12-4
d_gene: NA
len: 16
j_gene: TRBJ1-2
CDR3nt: TGTGCCAGCAGTATGTACGAGACTGTATCTAACTATGGCTACACCTTC
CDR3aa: CASSMYETVSNYGYTF

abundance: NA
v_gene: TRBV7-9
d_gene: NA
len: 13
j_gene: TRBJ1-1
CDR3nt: TGTGCCAGCAGCCTAGAGGGTGTCACTGAAGCTTTCTTT
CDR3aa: CASSLEGVTEAFF

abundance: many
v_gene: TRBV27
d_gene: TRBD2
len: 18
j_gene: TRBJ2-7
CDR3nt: TGTGCTAGCAGTTTATTAGCCGGCGGACTAGCGATCCCCTACGAGCAGTACTTC
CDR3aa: CASSLLAGGLAIPYEQYF

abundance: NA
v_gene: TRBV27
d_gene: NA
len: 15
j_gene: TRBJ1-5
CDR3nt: TGTGCCAGCAGTTTTGGAGGGAATGGCAATCAGCCCCAGCATTTT
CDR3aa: CASSFGGNGNQPQHF

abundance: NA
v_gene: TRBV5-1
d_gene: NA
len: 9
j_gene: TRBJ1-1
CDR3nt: TGCGCCATAGGGACTGAAGCTTTCTTT
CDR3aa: CAIGTEAFF

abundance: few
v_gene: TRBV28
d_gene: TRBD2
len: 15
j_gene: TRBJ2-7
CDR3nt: TGTGCCAGCAGGCCGGGGGGAGAGGTGTTCAATGAGCAGTACTTC
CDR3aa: CASRPGGEVFNEQYF

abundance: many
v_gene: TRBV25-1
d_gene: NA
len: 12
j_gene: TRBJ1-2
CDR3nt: TGTGCCAGCAGTGATTGGGGGGATGGCTACACCTTC
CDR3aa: CASSDWGDGYTF

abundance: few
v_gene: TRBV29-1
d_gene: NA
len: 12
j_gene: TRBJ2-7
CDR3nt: TGCAGCGCCGACGGGACTTACAATGAGCAGTACTTC
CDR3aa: CSADGTYNEQYF

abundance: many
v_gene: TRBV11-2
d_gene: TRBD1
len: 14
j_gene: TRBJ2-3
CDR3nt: TGTGCCAGCAGCTTAGAACAGGGGTCAGATACGCAGTATTTT
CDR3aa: CASSLEQGSDTQYF

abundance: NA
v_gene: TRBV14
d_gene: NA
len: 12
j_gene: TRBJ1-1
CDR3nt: TGTGCCAGCAGCCTATGGACAGCTGAAGCTTTCTTT
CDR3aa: CASSLWTAEAFF

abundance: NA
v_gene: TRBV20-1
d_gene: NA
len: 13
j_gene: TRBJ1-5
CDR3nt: TGCAGTGCTAGTGGGAGTTGGAATCAGCCCCAGCATTTT
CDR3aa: CSASGSWNQPQHF

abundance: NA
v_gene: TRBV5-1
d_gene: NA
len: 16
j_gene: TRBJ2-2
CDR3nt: TGCGCCAGCAGCGGGGCCACACAGGGTCTAAGTGGGGAGCGGTTTTTT
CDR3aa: CASSGATQGLSGERFF

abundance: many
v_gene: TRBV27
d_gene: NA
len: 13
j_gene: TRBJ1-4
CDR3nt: TGTGCCAGCAGTTCTGCAACTAATGAAAAACTGTTTTTT
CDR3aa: CASSSATNEKLFF

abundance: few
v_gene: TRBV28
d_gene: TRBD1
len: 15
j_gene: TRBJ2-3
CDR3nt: TGTGCCAGCAGTTTTAGACAGGGTCGCGTGGATACGCAGTATTTT
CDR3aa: CASSFRQGRVDTQYF

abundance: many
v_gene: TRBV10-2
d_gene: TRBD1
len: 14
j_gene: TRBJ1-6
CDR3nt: TGCGCCAGCAGGCAGGGGGCAGGTAATTCACCCCTCCACTTT
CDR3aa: CASRQGAGNSPLHF

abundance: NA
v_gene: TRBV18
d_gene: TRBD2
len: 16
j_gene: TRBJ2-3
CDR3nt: TGTGCCAGCTCACCAATCCTAGCGGGAAGCACAGATACGCAGTATTTT
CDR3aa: CASSPILAGSTDTQYF

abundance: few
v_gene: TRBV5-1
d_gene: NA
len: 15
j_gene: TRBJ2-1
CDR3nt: TGCGCCAGCAGCCCTCGGACAGGGAGGGGCAATGAGCAGTTCTTC
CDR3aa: CASSPRTGRGNEQFF

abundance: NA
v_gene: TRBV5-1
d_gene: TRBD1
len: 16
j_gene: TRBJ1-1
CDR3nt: TGCGCCAGCAGCTTATTTGACAGGGGAGGAAGCACTGAAGCTTTCTTT
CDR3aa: CASSLFDRGGSTEAFF

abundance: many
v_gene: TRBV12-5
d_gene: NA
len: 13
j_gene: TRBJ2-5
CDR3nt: TGTGCTAGTGGGGGGGGAGGCCAAGAGACCCAGTACTTC
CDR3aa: CASGGGGQETQYF

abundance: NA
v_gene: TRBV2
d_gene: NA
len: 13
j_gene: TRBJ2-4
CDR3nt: TGTGCCAGCAAGGGGCGGGCCAAAAACATTCAGTACTTC
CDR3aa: CASKGRAKNIQYF

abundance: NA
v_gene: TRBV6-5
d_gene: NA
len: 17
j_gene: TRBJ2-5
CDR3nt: TGTGCCAGCAGTTACCTTTCCCCTAGCGACCGACAAGAGACCCAGTACTTC
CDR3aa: CASSYLSPSDRQETQYF

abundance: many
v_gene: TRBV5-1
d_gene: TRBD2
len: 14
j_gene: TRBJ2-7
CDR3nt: TGCGCCAGCAGCCCAGAGGGAGGGGCCTACGAGCAGTACTTC
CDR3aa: CASSPEGGAYEQYF

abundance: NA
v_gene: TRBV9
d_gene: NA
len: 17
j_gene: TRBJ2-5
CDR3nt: TGTGCCAGCAGCGTAGACCCACGTCGGTTCGAGGGGGAGGCCCAGTACTTC
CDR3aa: CASSVDPRRFEGEAQYF

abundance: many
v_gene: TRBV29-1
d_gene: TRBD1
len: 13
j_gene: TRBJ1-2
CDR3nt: TGCAGCGTTGACGGGACAGCTAACTATGGCTACACCTTC
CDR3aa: CSVDGTANYGYTF

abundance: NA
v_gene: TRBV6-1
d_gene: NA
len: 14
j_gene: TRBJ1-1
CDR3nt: TGTGCCAGCAGTTGGGGTGAGGGGAACACTGAAGCTTTCTTT
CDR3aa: CASSWGEGNTEAFF

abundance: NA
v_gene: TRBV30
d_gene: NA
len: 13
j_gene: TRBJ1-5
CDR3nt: TGTGCCTGGAGTGTACAGATGAATCAGCCCCAGCATTTT
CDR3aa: CAWSVQMNQPQHF

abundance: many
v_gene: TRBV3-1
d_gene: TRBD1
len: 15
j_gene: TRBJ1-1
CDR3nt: TGTGCCAGCAGTTCCCGGACAGGTCCGAACACTGAAGCTTTCTTT
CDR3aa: CASSSRTGPNTEAFF

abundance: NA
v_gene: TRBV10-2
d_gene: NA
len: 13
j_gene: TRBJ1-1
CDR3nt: TGCGCCAGCAGACTCGGGGCGAACACTGAAGCTTTCTTT
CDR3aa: CASRLGANTEAFF

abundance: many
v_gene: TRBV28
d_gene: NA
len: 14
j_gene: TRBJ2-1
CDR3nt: TGTGCCAGCCGAAGCACCCCATCTTACAATGAGCAGTTCTTC
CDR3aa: CASRSTPSYNEQFF

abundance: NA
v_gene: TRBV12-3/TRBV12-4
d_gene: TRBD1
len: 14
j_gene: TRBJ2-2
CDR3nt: TGTGCCAGCAACCAGGACAGGGAGCCCGGGGAGCTGTTTTTT
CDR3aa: CASNQDREPGELFF

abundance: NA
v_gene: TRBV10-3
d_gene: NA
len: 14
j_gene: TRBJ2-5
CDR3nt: TGTACCATCAGTGAGTCTGGGGAACGAGAGACCCAGTACTTC
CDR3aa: CTISESGERETQYF

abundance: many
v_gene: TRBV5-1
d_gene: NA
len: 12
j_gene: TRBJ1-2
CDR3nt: TGCGCCAGCAGCTTGGGAGGTAATGGCTACACCTTC
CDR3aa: CASSLGGNGYTF

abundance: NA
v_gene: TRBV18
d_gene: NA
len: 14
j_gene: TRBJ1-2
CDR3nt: TGTGCCAGCTCACCAGCGACAGGCCGCTATGGCTACACCTTC
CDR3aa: CASSPATGRYGYTF

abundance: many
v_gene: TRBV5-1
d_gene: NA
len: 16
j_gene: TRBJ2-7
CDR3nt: TGCGCCAGCAGCTTGGCCGGGACAAGCACTTTCTACGAGCAGTACTTC
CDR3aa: CASSLAGTSTFYEQYF

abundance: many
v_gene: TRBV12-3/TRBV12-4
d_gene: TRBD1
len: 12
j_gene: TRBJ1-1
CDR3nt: TGTGCCAGCAGAAACCCCCAGGGGGCGGCTTTCTTT
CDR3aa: CASRNPQGAAFF

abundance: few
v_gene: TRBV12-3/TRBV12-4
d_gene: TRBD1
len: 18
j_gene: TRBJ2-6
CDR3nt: TGTGCCAGCAGTCCCCGGGACAGGGGGTTGGCTGGGGCCAACGTCCTGACTTTC
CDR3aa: CASSPRDRGLAGANVLTF

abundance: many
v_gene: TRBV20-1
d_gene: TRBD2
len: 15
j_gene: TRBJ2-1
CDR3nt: TGCAGTGCGGTTGGCGGGGGGACCTCCTACAATGAGCAGTTCTTC
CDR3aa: CSAVGGGTSYNEQFF

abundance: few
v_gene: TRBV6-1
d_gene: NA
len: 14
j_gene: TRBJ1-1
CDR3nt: TGTGCCAGCAGTGAATACACAGGCGATAAGGAAGCTTTCTTT
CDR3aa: CASSEYTGDKEAFF

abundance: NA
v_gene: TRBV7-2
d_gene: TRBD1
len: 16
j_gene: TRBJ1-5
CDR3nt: TGTGCCAGCAGCTTTAGAGGGGACAGCGAGAATCAGCCCCAGCATTTT
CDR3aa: CASSFRGDSENQPQHF

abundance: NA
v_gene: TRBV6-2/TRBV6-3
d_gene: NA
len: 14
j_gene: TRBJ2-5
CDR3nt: TGTGCCAGCAGTGAACATAGCGGCGGCGCGGCCCAGTACTTC
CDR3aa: CASSEHSGGAAQYF

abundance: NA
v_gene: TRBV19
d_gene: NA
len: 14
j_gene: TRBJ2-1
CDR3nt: TGTGCCAGTAGTATTTCTGGGCACTACAATGAGCAGTTCTTC
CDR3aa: CASSISGHYNEQFF